These T cell receptor beta chains were read from a single sample in a study of Ad26.COV2.S vaccination and SARS-CoV-2 variants. Using immunoSEQ multiplex PCR, the repertoire was profiled, and TCRdb retains in-frame clones only, with some absent. The sample records a few hundred thousand clones, about nine tenths being singletons. This specimen consisted of peripheral blood, obtained in a trial of Ad26.COV2.S vaccine versus placebo. The receptors were gathered from a person between 18 and 65 years old who received the Ad26.COV2.S COVID-19 vaccine or a placebo. Both conserved end residues are part of each CDR3. D genes are given only for firm matches. Clone size appears in some rows only: once, few, many, or a class for an expanded clone.

NA TRBJ2-7 NA TRBV27 CASTPRQSDTYSYEQYF TGTGCCAGCACTCCAAGACAGTCCGACACCTACTCCTACGAGCAGTACTTC
NA TRBJ2-5 once TRBV2 CASIRGLGETQYF TGTGCCAGCATACGGGGGCTCGGAGAGACCCAGTACTTC
NA TRBJ1-1 NA TRBV19 CASSVDGLITEAFF TGTGCCAGTAGTGTGGACGGACTCATCACTGAAGCTTTCTTT
NA TRBJ2-5 once TRBV19 CASRGSQKETQYF TGTGCCAGTAGGGGATCTCAAAAAGAGACCCAGTACTTC
TRBD1 TRBJ1-1 NA TRBV3-1/TRBV3-2 CASSQVRTGRAFF TGTGCCAGCAGCCAAGTGAGGACAGGGAGAGCTTTCTTT
NA TRBJ1-5 NA TRBV30 CAWESGGGNQPQHF TGTGCCTGGGAGTCGGGAGGGGGCAATCAGCCCCAGCATTTT
NA TRBJ2-7 NA TRBV6-1 CASSESQAADYEQYF TGTGCCAGCAGTGAATCACAAGCCGCCGACTACGAGCAGTACTTC
NA TRBJ2-3 once TRBV4-1 CASSPGDTGALDTQYF TGCGCCAGCAGCCCCGGGGACACAGGTGCATTGGATACGCAGTATTTT
NA TRBJ2-3 NA TRBV5-1 CASSAGGEGDTQYF TGCGCCAGCAGCGCAGGGGGGGAAGGAGATACGCAGTATTTT
NA TRBJ1-4 NA TRBV3-1/TRBV3-2 CASSQGLEKLFF TGTGCCAGCAGCCAGGGTCTTGAAAAACTGTTTTTT
NA TRBJ1-2 NA TRBV30 CAWSWAGLLYGYTF TGTGCCTGGAGTTGGGCAGGGCTACTCTATGGCTACACCTTC
NA TRBJ1-1 NA TRBV21-1 CASSIRSDRGQEAFF TGTGCCAGCAGCATCCGCTCCGACAGGGGGCAAGAAGCTTTCTTT
TRBD2 TRBJ2-5 NA TRBV27 CASSEWPTSAQETQYF TGTGCCAGCAGTGAATGGCCGACTAGCGCCCAAGAGACCCAGTACTTC
NA TRBJ1-2 once TRBV4-3 CASSQGTLGAAYGYTF TGCGCCAGCAGCCAAGGGACACTCGGGGCGGCCTATGGCTACACCTTC
NA TRBJ1-5 NA TRBV6-4 CASSEQGSSNQPQHF TGTGCCAGCAGTGAACAGGGATCGAGCAATCAGCCCCAGCATTTT
NA TRBJ2-7 NA TRBV27 CASSRGVPGEQYF TGTGCCAGCAGTAGGGGGGTTCCGGGCGAGCAGTACTTC
NA TRBJ1-2 NA TRBV29-1 CSGVEGNPGYGYTF TGCAGCGGCGTAGAGGGCAACCCCGGCTATGGCTACACCTTC
NA TRBJ2-4 NA TRBV6-5 CASSYSVGRGSIQYF TGTGCCAGCAGTTACTCGGTAGGACGGGGCAGCATTCAGTACTTC
NA TRBJ1-5 NA TRBV5-1 CASSPIGGLSNQPQHF TGCGCCAGCAGCCCAATTGGGGGGCTTAGCAATCAGCCCCAGCATTTT
NA TRBJ2-2 NA TRBV2 CASTSTGELFF TGTGCCAGCACAAGCACCGGGGAGCTGTTTTTT
NA TRBJ2-2 NA TRBV19 CASGAGSDTGELFF TGTGCCAGTGGGGCGGGGTCGGACACCGGGGAGCTGTTTTTT
NA TRBJ1-3 NA TRBV11-2 CASSLGQVENTIYF TGTGCCAGCAGCTTAGGTCAAGTAGAAAACACCATATATTTT
NA TRBJ2-1 NA TRBV6-2/TRBV6-3 CASSFSSAASLNEQFF TGTGCCAGCAGCTTCTCCTCGGCGGCTAGTCTGAATGAGCAGTTCTTC
NA TRBJ1-1 NA TRBV4-2 CASSLWTGTEAFF TGTGCCAGCAGCCTCTGGACGGGCACTGAAGCTTTCTTT
TRBD1 TRBJ1-2 NA TRBV4-1 CASSQDRDRGGYTF TGCGCCAGCAGCCAAGACCGGGACAGGGGTGGCTACACCTTC
NA TRBJ2-5 NA TRBV24-1 CATVTETQYF TGTGCCACCGTCACAGAGACCCAGTACTTC
NA TRBJ2-7 NA TRBV5-1 CASSLRDGHYEQYF TGCGCCAGCAGCTTGAGGGACGGACACTACGAGCAGTACTTC
NA TRBJ2-3 NA TRBV7-9 CASSLGQRGTDTQYF TGTGCCAGCAGCTTAGGGCAGCGGGGCACAGATACGCAGTATTTT
NA TRBJ2-2 NA TRBV7-9 CASSPGAPNTGELFF TGTGCCAGCAGCCCGGGGGCCCCGAACACCGGGGAGCTGTTTTTT
NA TRBJ1-1 NA TRBV15 CATSRQQGWGTEAFF TGTGCCACCAGCAGACAACAGGGCTGGGGCACTGAAGCTTTCTTT
NA TRBJ1-2 NA TRBV4-3 CASSQEDGPYGYTF TGCGCCAGCAGCCAAGAGGACGGACCCTATGGCTACACCTTC
NA TRBJ1-1 few TRBV9 CASRGSLNTEAFF TGTGCCAGCAGAGGAAGTCTCAACACTGAAGCTTTCTTT
TRBD1 TRBJ1-2 NA TRBV11-1 CASSRDRGEDGYTF TGTGCCAGCAGCAGGGACAGGGGAGAAGATGGCTACACCTTC
TRBD2 TRBJ2-5 NA TRBV3-1/TRBV3-2 CASSPRLAEETQYF TGTGCCAGCAGCCCTCGACTAGCGGAAGAGACCCAGTACTTC
NA TRBJ1-5 NA TRBV4-2 CASSAGVNQPQHF TGTGCCAGCAGCGCTGGAGTCAATCAGCCCCAGCATTTT
NA TRBJ1-5 NA TRBV7-2 CASSPSGPLNQPQHF TGTGCCAGCAGCCCCTCAGGCCCTCTGAATCAGCCCCAGCATTTT
NA TRBJ2-3 NA TRBV7-9 CASSPDLGDTDTQYF TGTGCCAGCAGCCCGGACCTGGGGGACACAGATACGCAGTATTTT
NA TRBJ1-5 NA TRBV5-1 CASSRDGYSNQPQHF TGCGCCAGCAGCCGGGACGGCTATAGCAATCAGCCCCAGCATTTT
NA TRBJ2-7 NA TRBV5-1 CASSSGQLEQYF TGCGCCAGCAGCTCGGGACAACTCGAGCAGTACTTC
NA TRBJ1-1 NA TRBV18 CASSPLGKNTEAFF TGTGCCAGCTCACCTCTCGGGAAAAACACTGAAGCTTTCTTT
NA TRBJ1-4 once TRBV9 CASNLDGPNEKLFF TGTGCCAGCAATCTGGATGGCCCAAATGAAAAACTGTTTTTT
NA TRBJ1-4 NA TRBV7-2 CASSLSRGPNEKLFF TGTGCCAGCAGCTTATCCAGGGGTCCTAATGAAAAACTGTTTTTT
NA TRBJ1-1 NA TRBV6-5 CASSYFQGTEAFF TGTGCCAGCAGTTACTTCCAGGGGACTGAAGCTTTCTTT
NA TRBJ1-5 NA TRBV25-1 CASSAWGTGSNQPQHF TGTGCCAGCAGTGCCTGGGGTACGGGGAGCAATCAGCCCCAGCATTTT
NA TRBJ2-7 NA TRBV6-2/TRBV6-3 CASSPIPGPIYYEQYF TGTGCCAGCAGTCCCATTCCCGGACCCATTTACTACGAGCAGTACTTC
NA TRBJ2-3 NA TRBV7-2 CASSNRKFDSTDTQYF TGTGCCAGCAGCAACCGCAAGTTCGACAGCACAGATACGCAGTATTTT
TRBD1 TRBJ2-1 NA TRBV12-5 CASGPGTDHEQFF TGTGCTAGTGGTCCAGGGACAGACCATGAGCAGTTCTTC
NA TRBJ2-1 NA TRBV6-2/TRBV6-3 CASSYGRGGNEQFF TGTGCCAGCAGTTACGGCAGGGGTGGCAATGAGCAGTTCTTC
NA TRBJ2-2 NA TRBV27 CASSLNYQGYTGELFF TGTGCCAGCAGCCTTAATTATCAGGGGTACACCGGGGAGCTGTTTTTT
NA TRBJ1-1 once TRBV30 CAWIAPFPRAFF TGTGCCTGGATCGCCCCCTTCCCGCGAGCTTTCTTT
NA TRBJ2-5 NA TRBV5-1 CASSLNSGETQYF TGCGCCAGCAGCTTGAACAGCGGCGAGACCCAGTACTTC
TRBD1 TRBJ1-2 once TRBV4-2 CASSQGQGEGYTF TGTGCCAGCAGCCAAGGGCAGGGGGAAGGCTACACCTTC
NA TRBJ2-7 NA TRBV10-3 CATGQTTYEQYF TGTGCCACCGGACAGACGACCTACGAGCAGTACTTC